These 21 T cell receptor beta chains were all obtained from the same sample, sequenced in a study of blood T cell repertoires in COVID-19. The table came from immunoSEQ multiplex PCR; TCRdb's copy has only in-frame clones and leaves some out. Among over 65,000 clones, 82% were seen once, and the ten largest hold about 16%. Sequencing was done on a sample of peripheral blood. These receptors were taken from an elderly man with active COVID-19.

This chain connects TRBV6-2 or TRBV6-3 to TRBJ1-1; D ambiguous. Germline CDR1 is MNHEY and CDR2 is SVGEGT. Between the trimmed V and J ends, which lost 0 bases and 5 bases, there was a span of 10 bases. This CDR3 is 14 amino acids long. Written as DNA, the CDR3 is TGTGCCAGCAGTTACTCCGGGTCGCGGACTGAAGCTTTCTTT. It is translated as CASSYSGSRTEAFF.

The J gene is TRBJ1-2, the V gene TRBV7-2; D unclear. The CDR3 length is 14 residues. CDR1 and CDR2 from the germline V gene are SGHTA and FQGNSA. V lost 5 bases and J 5 bases, leaving 15 bases between the germline ends. The CDR3: CASSLGVGVYGYTF. The DNA of the CDR3 is TGTGCCAGCAGCCTTGGGGTGGGAGTTTATGGCTACACCTTC. Full variable domain (outside the CDR3, taken from reference TRBV7-2 and TRBJ1-2): GAGVSQSPSNKVTEKGKDVELRCDPISGHTALYWYRQSLGQGLEFLIYFQGNSAPDKSGLPSDRFSAERTGGSVSTLTIQRTQQEDSAVYLCASSLGVGVYGYTFGSGTRLTVV.

This clone occurred once. The chain recombines TRBV3-1 (or the pseudogene TRBV3-2) with TRBJ2-1; the D is unclear. This CDR3 spans 13 amino acids. V lost 1 base and J lost 9, with 10 bases in between. Germline CDR1 is LGHDT and CDR2 is YNNKEL (reference sequence). The CDR3 reads CASSQGALTEQFF. The CDR3 nucleotides are TGTGCCAGCAGCCAAGGGGCCCTAACTGAGCAGTTCTTC.

CDR3 amino acids: CASSERTDVTGELFF. Here the CDR3 DNA reads TGCGCCAGCAGCGAAAGGACAGACGTTACCGGGGAGCTGTTTTTT. The V call is TRBV5-1, the J call TRBJ2-2; TRBD1 might be the D (6 bases). Trimming pared 4 bases from V and 5 bases from J, leaving 15 bases between. This CDR3 contains 15 residues. In germline, CDR1 is SGHRS, CDR2 YFSETQ. Full variable domain (remainder filled in from reference TRBV5-1 and TRBJ2-2): KAGVTQTPRYLIKTRGQQVTLSCSPISGHRSVSWYQQTPGQGLQFLFEYFSETQRNKGNFPGRFSGRQFSNSRSEMNVSTLELGDSALYLCASSERTDVTGELFFGEGSRLTVL.

V and J are TRBV5-1 and TRBJ2-1; D perhaps matches TRBD2 (5 bases). The germline CDR1 and CDR2 sequences are SGHRS and YFSETQ. This CDR3 contains 13 residues. V lost 4 bases, J lost 6 bases, and 11 bases lay in between. CDR3 in amino acids: CASSDGNFNEQFF. Here the CDR3 DNA reads TGCGCCAGCAGCGACGGGAATTTCAATGAGCAGTTCTTC.

This clone was seen only a few times. The genes are TRBV4-1 and TRBJ2-1; D uncertain. V lost 1 base and J 0 bases, leaving 13 bases between the germline ends. The V gene's germline CDR1 is MGHRA and CDR2 YSYEKL. This CDR3 contains 17 residues. As DNA, the CDR3 is TGCGCCAGCAGCCAAGTGTTACCCCTACTCTCCTACAATGAGCAGTTCTTC. Encoded protein: CASSQVLPLLSYNEQFF.

The gene calls are TRBV5-4 and TRBJ1-1; the match to TRBD1 covers 9 bases. This CDR3 spans 14 amino acids. Germline lookup yields CDR1 SGHNT and CDR2 YYREEE (reference sequence). J gave up 2 bases and V 6 bases, and 5 bases lay outside the gene matches. Here the CDR3 DNA reads TGTGCCAGCACCCTGGACAGGGGCAACACTGAAGCTTTCTTT. Translating it yields CASTLDRGNTEAFF.

This clone was detected only a few times. The chain is built from TRBV3-1 (or the pseudogene TRBV3-2) and TRBJ2-2; TRBD2 matches 9 bases. The germline V gene has CDR1 LGHDT and CDR2 YNNKEL (reference sequence). Losses at the gene ends were 4 bases for V and 4 bases for J; bases not matched to a gene: 7. The CDR3 loop spans 16 amino acids. The CDR3: CASSPAAGGVTGELFF. CDR3 in DNA: TGTGCCAGCAGCCCAGCCGCGGGGGGGGTCACCGGGGAGCTGTTTTTT.

The chain is built from TRBV5-4 and TRBJ1-3; D remains unclear. Trimming removed 0 bases from V and 4 bases from J, with 8 bases in between. Germline loops: CDR1 SGHNT, CDR2 YYREEE (reference sequence). This CDR3 contains 14 residues. In DNA, the CDR3 is TGTGCCAGCAGCTTGGGAGGGTTCGGAAACACCATATATTTT. This encodes CASSLGGFGNTIYF. The full variable domain, its missing parts supplied by reference TRBV5-4 and TRBJ1-3, is ETGVTQSPTHLIKTRGQQVTLRCSSQSGHNTVSWYQQALGQGPQFIFQYYREEENGRGNFPPRFSGLQFPNYSSELNVNALELDDSALYLCASSLGGFGNTIYFGEGSWLTVV.

CDR3 in amino acids: CASSELGPATEAFF. In DNA form, the CDR3 reads TGTGCCAGCAGTGAACTGGGGCCTGCCACTGAAGCTTTCTTT. V is TRBV6-1 and J is TRBJ1-1; a weak D match, TRBD1 (5 bases). The germline V gene has CDR1 MNHNS and CDR2 SASEGT. V was trimmed by 2 bases and J by 4 bases, leaving 11 bases between them. This CDR3 is built from 14 residues.

In this sample, this clone turned up a few times. The rearrangement joins TRBV4-1 to TRBJ2-7; TRBD1 is a possible D gene (6 bases). The CDR3 length is 17 residues. Germline CDR1 is MGHRA and CDR2 is YSYEKL. Trimming took off 0 bases at V and 2 bases at J, with 17 bases between the two ends. In DNA form, the CDR3 reads TGCGCCAGCAGCCAAGATTGGTCAGGGACAATACCCTACGAGCAGTACTTC. Protein product: CASSQDWSGTIPYEQYF.

V usage is TRBV29-1 and J usage is TRBJ2-3; D perhaps matches TRBD2 (7 bases). Trimming cost V 4 bases and J 1 base, with 18 bases left between them. Germline lookup yields CDR1 SQVTM and CDR2 ANQGSEA. The CDR3 contains 16 residues. The CDR3 reads CSVVLVRGGGTDTQYF. Written as DNA, the CDR3 is TGCAGCGTTGTATTGGTCAGGGGAGGGGGCACAGATACGCAGTATTTT.

This chain uses TRBV11-2 with TRBJ1-1, with 10 bases aligning to TRBD1. CDR3 length: 16 amino acids. V lost 5 bases, J lost 0 bases, and 6 bases stayed unmatched. Per germline, CDR1 SGHAT and CDR2 FQNNGV. The CDR3 reads CASSLGQGGMNTEAFF. CDR3 DNA sequence: TGTGCCAGCAGCCTCGGACAGGGGGGCATGAACACTGAAGCTTTCTTT.

This rearrangement joins TRBV3-1 (or the pseudogene TRBV3-2) to TRBJ1-5; D not certain. Looked up from germline, CDR1 is LGHDT and CDR2 is YNNKEL (reference sequence). CDR3 length: 22 residues. Trimming cost V 0 bases and J 1 base, with 28 bases left between them. The CDR3 region is CASSQESHVESSNRRSNQPQHF. As DNA, the CDR3 is TGTGCCAGCAGCCAAGAAAGCCACGTAGAAAGCTCGAACCGGAGGAGCAATCAGCCCCAGCATTTT.

This clone appeared a few times. V and J are TRBV19 and TRBJ2-7; TRBD1 matches 9 bases. CDR1 and CDR2 (germline): LNHDA, SQIVND (reference sequence). There are 17 residues in the CDR3. The V gene end was trimmed by 2 bases and the J gene end by 0 bases; junction bases not matched to a gene: 8. The CDR3 DNA is TGTGCCAGTAGTATAATACAGGGGGCGAGAAGCTCCTACGAGCAGTACTTC. Residues: CASSIIQGARSSYEQYF.

This sequence joins TRBV7-9 and TRBJ2-3, with TRBD1 identical over 7 bases. From germline, CDR1 is SEHNR and CDR2 FQNEAQ (reference sequence). V shed 6 bases and J 2 bases; nucleotides not matched to a gene: 11. The CDR3 consists of 16 residues. CDR3 bases: TGTGCCAGCAGGTACCTAGGGGACAGAATCACAGATACGCAGTATTTT. Amino acids: CASRYLGDRITDTQYF.

J is TRBJ2-1 and V is TRBV7-6, with 11 bases matching TRBD2. The CDR3 has 15 residues. Germline-derived CDR1 and CDR2 are SGHVS and FNYEAQ. V dropped 5 bases and J dropped 8; count of bases not matched to a gene: 8. Written as DNA, the CDR3 is TGTGCCAGCAGCGGTAGCGGGAGGGTTGGCGATGAGCAGTTCTTC. Translated: CASSGSGRVGDEQFF.

V gene TRBV25-1 combines with J gene TRBJ2-3, with D possibly being TRBD2 (6 bases). CDR1 and CDR2 (germline): MGHDK, SYGVNS. This CDR3 region has 17 residues. The ends were cut back, 1 base at V and 2 bases at J, with 16 bases in the middle. The DNA of the CDR3 is TGTGCCAGCAGTGAATTAGGAGGTACTAGCTCCACAGATACGCAGTATTTT. It specifies CASSELGGTSSTDTQYF.

V usage is TRBV24-1 and J usage is TRBJ2-3; 8 positions match TRBD2. V shed 4 bases and J 2 bases; nucleotides not matched to a gene: 10. Per the germline V gene, CDR1 is KGHDR and CDR2 is SFDVKD. CDR3 length equals 17 residues. For the CDR3, the DNA is TGTGCCACCAGTGACGACGATAGCGGGACTAACACAGATACGCAGTATTTT. Translated: CATSDDDSGTNTDTQYF.

This clone was seen a few times. The chain links TRBV10-3 to TRBJ1-6; TRBD1 is a possible D gene (5 bases). V lost 2 bases, J lost 0 bases, and 14 bases lay in between. The CDR3 loop spans 18 amino acids. CDR1 is ENHRY and CDR2 is SYGVKD in the germline V gene. The CDR3 here is CAISELSGMGSYNSPLHF. The CDR3 bases are TGTGCCATCAGTGAGCTCTCAGGGATGGGCTCCTATAATTCACCCCTCCACTTT.

The chain has TRBV11-3 and TRBJ2-7; 8 positions match TRBD2. CDR1 SGHNT and CDR2 YENEEA come from the germline V gene. J lost 5 bases, V lost 4 bases, and 13 bases had no gene match. The CDR3 length is 16 residues. The CDR3 loop reads CASSWETSEGDHEQYF. For the CDR3, the DNA is TGTGCCAGCAGCTGGGAGACTAGCGAAGGCGACCACGAGCAGTACTTC.